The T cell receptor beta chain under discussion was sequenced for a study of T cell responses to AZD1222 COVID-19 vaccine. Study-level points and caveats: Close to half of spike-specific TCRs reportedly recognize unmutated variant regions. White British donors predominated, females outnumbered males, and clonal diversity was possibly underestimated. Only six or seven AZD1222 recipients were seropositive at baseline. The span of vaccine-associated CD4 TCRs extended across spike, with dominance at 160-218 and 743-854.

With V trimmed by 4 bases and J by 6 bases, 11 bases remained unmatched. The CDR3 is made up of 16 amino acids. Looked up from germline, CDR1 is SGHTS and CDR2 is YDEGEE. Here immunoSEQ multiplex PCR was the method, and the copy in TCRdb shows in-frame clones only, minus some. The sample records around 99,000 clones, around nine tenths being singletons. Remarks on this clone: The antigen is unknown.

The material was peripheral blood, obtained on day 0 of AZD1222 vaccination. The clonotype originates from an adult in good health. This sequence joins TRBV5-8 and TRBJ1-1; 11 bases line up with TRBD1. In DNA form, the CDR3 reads TGTGCCAGCAGCCAACTGGACAGGGGGCGTTCGGCTGAAGCTTTCTTT. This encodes CASSQLDRGRSAEAFF.